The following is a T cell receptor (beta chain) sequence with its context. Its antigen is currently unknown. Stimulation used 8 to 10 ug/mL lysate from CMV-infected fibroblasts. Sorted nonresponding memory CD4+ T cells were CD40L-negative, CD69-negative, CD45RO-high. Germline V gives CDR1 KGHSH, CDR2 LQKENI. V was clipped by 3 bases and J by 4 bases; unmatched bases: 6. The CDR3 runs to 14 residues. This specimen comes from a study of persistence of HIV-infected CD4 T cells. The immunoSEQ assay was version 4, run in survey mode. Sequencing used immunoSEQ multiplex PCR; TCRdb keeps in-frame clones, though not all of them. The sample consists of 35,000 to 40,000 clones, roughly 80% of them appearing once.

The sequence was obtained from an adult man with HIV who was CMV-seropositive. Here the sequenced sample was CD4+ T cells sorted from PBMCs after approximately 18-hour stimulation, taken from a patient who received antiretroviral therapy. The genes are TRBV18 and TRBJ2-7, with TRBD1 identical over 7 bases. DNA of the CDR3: TGTGCCAGCTCACCGACAGGGACGACTTACGAGCAGTACTTC. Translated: CASSPTGTTYEQYF.